The source of this T cell receptor beta chain is a study of blood T cell repertoires in COVID-19 (dated by TCRdb to 2020 to 2021). The study in broad terms: Samples covering the acute and convalescent phases of COVID-19 were provided by collaborators in the United States, Italy and Spain. The dataset comprised deeply sampled blood TCRbeta repertoires from subjects exposed to, actively infected with, or recovered from COVID-19. The samples were drawn from the first 160 participants of the ongoing ImmuneRACE study and from 950 to 1,500 subjects provided by 6 global collaborators. The prospective study material was composed of cDNA or gDNA derived from T cells, B-cell-depleted T cells, or PBMCs. Where available, HLA class I and class II types were taken from metadata supplied by the sample provider and were not determined by assay-based typing. The repertoires were released in a freely available public database intended as a resource for research on the immune response to SARS-CoV-2. The sample metadata nearly always contained a de-identified subject ID, COVID-19 status, age in years and sex. What the research found in general, with its limitations: The quantity of clinical and demographic metadata differed by source and by participant and was supplied without curation.

Whole blood was collected in K2EDTA tubes by collaborating institutions according to the institutions' own protocols. For TCRbeta analysis, collaborator samples were shipped as frozen whole blood, as isolated PBMCs, or as DNA extracted from either sample type. Notes on this clone: Its antigen has not been determined. No much larger clonotype is one base removed from it; base qualities were not supplied.

The immunoSEQ Assay, a bias-controlled multiplex PCR, was used to amplify TCRbeta CDR3 regions from genomic DNA. Per the authors' processing: Nucleated cell counts per sample were estimated from amplification of reference gene primers within the assay. To quantify the absolute abundance of each unique TCRbeta CDR3 rearrangement, sequence reads were collapsed and filtered. For each sample, productive Simpson clonality was calculated by taking the square root of Simpson's diversity index across productive rearrangements. TCRdb re-hosts the immuneACCESS table, in-frame sequences only. Its copies lack some clones; in the studies checked, an unresolved V gene accounts for under half of them, and the cause for the rest is not known. V and J calls and clone size follow that table, whereas D and trimming were derived from the DNA. The sample contains a few hundred thousand clones, 70% to 90% of them found a single time. Together, the top ten hold 0.7% of the sample.

The sequenced material came from peripheral blood. The receptor comes from a human donor in a cohort sampled during active COVID-19.

This receptor has the CDR3 CASSQPGGGADTQYF. The nucleotide sequence reads as follows: TGTGCCAGCAGCCAACCTGGCGGGGGCGCAGATACGCAGTATTTT. The chain links TRBV3-1 (or the pseudogene TRBV3-2) with TRBJ2-3; the D gene is perhaps TRBD2, on 7 matching bases. Spanning cysteine to phenylalanine, the CDR3 consists of 15 amino acids. Only the CDR3 DNA is retained, 45 bases long and in frame from the first base. Trimming takes 2 bases from V and 4 bases from J, and the germline ends sit 13 bases apart. According to the germline V gene (reference sequence), CDR1 reads LGHDT and CDR2 reads YNNKEL.